Following are 18 T cell receptor beta chains from one sample sequenced in a study of T cell responses to AZD1222 COVID-19 vaccine. Sequencing was performed with immunoSEQ multiplex PCR; in TCRdb, only in-frame clones are kept and a portion is missing. The sample yields tens of thousands of clones, around three quarters seen once. The source was peripheral blood, collected 28 days after the second AZD1222 dose. The receptors derive from an adult who received the AZD1222 COVID-19 vaccine.

Remarks on this clone: Other DNA variants within this sample encode the same CDR3. The rearrangement joins TRBV7-2 to TRBJ2-2; unclear D gene. The germline V and J ends were trimmed by 4 bases and 5 bases, with 5 bases remaining between them. Germline assignment: CDR1 SGHTA and CDR2 FQGNSA. The CDR3 totals 12 residues. The CDR3 DNA sequence: TGTGCCAGCAGCTCCAGAACCGGGGAGCTGTTTTTT. Its translation: CASSSRTGELFF.

This chain joins TRBV4-1 and TRBJ2-3, with D maybe TRBD2 (5 bases). This CDR3 comprises 15 residues. In germline, CDR1 is MGHRA, CDR2 YSYEKL. V lost 0 bases, J lost 2 bases, and 9 bases lay in between. The CDR3, as DNA: TGCGCCAGCAGCCAAGATAGAGGGATCACAGATACGCAGTATTTT. Translated, it gives CASSQDRGITDTQYF.

This clone appeared a few times. The chain combines TRBV2 with TRBJ2-7; D not certain. CDR1 and CDR2 (germline): SNHLY, FYNNEI. V lost 6 bases to trimming and J lost 2 bases, with 14 bases between them. The CDR3 extends over 14 amino acids. The CDR3 reads CASRVDGFTYEQYF. The DNA for the CDR3 is TGTGCCAGCAGAGTAGACGGATTCACCTACGAGCAGTACTTC.

The CDR3 sequence is CASTLLGDNYGYTF. As DNA, the CDR3 is TGTGCCAGCACCCTATTAGGGGACAACTATGGCTACACCTTC. This chain uses TRBV28 with TRBJ1-2, with D tentatively TRBD1 (5 bases). This CDR3 has 14 residues. Per germline, CDR1 MDHEN and CDR2 SYDVKM. Trimming left V 7 bases short and J 2 bases short, with 14 bases between.

This clone has only a few counts. The chain combines TRBV18 with TRBJ2-7, with a tentative D call TRBD1 (5 bases). Germline V CDR1 and CDR2: KGHSH, LQKENI. CDR3 size: 12 residues. Trimming shortened V by 8 bases and J by 6 bases, and 14 bases separated the two germline ends. In nucleotides, the CDR3 is TGTGCCAGCGCGAGCGACAGTCGCGAGCAGTACTTC. It codes for CASASDSREQYF.

V usage is TRBV19 and J usage is TRBJ1-1, with D tentatively TRBD1 (5 bases). The V and J ends lost 6 bases and 0 bases respectively, with 11 bases between them. The CDR3 runs 14 residues. CDR1 LNHDA and CDR2 SQIVND come from the germline V gene (reference sequence). The CDR3 protein is CASRPRGVNTEAFF. In DNA form, the CDR3 reads TGTGCCAGTAGACCTCGGGGGGTGAACACTGAAGCTTTCTTT.

The rearrangement uses TRBV20-1 and TRBJ1-2; the match to TRBD1 covers 8 bases. The CDR3 is 13 residues long. Unmatched junction bases numbered 4, after V lost 3 bases and J lost 4 bases. Germline loops: CDR1 DFQATT, CDR2 SNEGSKA (reference sequence). The CDR3 is CSASHRGSYGYTF. The CDR3 nucleotides are TGCAGTGCTAGTCACAGGGGGAGCTATGGCTACACCTTC.

The V and J genes are TRBV12-5 and TRBJ1-1, with unresolved D. CDR1 LGHNT and CDR2 FRNRAP come from the germline V gene. CDR3 length: 13 residues. V dropped 3 bases and J dropped 2 bases, with 7 bases sitting between them. CDR3 residues: CASGFTDNTEAFF. The CDR3 coding sequence is TGTGCTAGTGGTTTCACAGACAACACTGAAGCTTTCTTT. The full variable domain, rest sourced from reference TRBV12-5 and TRBJ1-1, is DARVTQTPRHKVTEMGQEVTMRCQPILGHNTVFWYRQTMMQGLELLAYFRNRAPLDDSGMPKDRFSAEMPDATLATLKIQPSEPRDSAVYFCASGFTDNTEAFFGQGTRLTVV.

V gene TRBV14 combines with J gene TRBJ2-1; 7 bases are shared with TRBD2. The CDR3 totals 14 residues. V was pared by 1 base and J by 7 bases, with 4 bases of the junction left unmatched. Per germline, CDR1 SGHDN and CDR2 FVKESK. The chain's CDR3 is CASSQGGGLNEQFF. DNA of the CDR3: TGTGCCAGCAGCCAAGGGGGGGGACTAAATGAGCAGTTCTTC.

The chain combines TRBV5-1 with TRBJ2-1; D perhaps matches TRBD2 (6 bases). Trimming left V 0 bases short and J 10 bases short, with 14 bases between. The CDR3 consists of 14 residues. CDR1 is SGHRS, CDR2 YFSETQ, per germline. The CDR3 coding sequence is TGCGCCAGCAGCTTGGCCCAAGACGCGGGGGAGCAGTTCTTC. Residues: CASSLAQDAGEQFF. Based on the CDR3 plus reference TRBV5-1 and TRBJ2-1, the full variable domain is KAGVTQTPRYLIKTRGQQVTLSCSPISGHRSVSWYQQTPGQGLQFLFEYFSETQRNKGNFPGRFSGRQFSNSRSEMNVSTLELGDSALYLCASSLAQDAGEQFFGPGTRLTVL.

The V gene is TRBV11-2, the J gene TRBJ2-7; TRBD2 matches at 10 bases. Unmatched junction bases numbered 11, after V lost 2 bases and J lost 4 bases. Germline values: CDR1 SGHAT, CDR2 FQNNGV. The CDR3 runs 17 residues. The CDR3 region is CASSLIISGRGRYEQYF. The DNA for the CDR3 is TGTGCCAGCAGCTTAATTATCAGCGGGAGGGGACGGTACGAGCAGTACTTC. Complete variable domain (other parts from reference TRBV11-2 and TRBJ2-7): EAGVAQSPRYKIIEKRQSVAFWCNPISGHATLYWYQQILGQGPKLLIQFQNNGVVDDSQLPKDRFSAERLKGVDSTLKIQPAKLEDSAVYLCASSLIISGRGRYEQYFGPGTRLTVT.

The J gene is TRBJ2-5, the V gene TRBV28; 9 positions agree with TRBD1. The J segment lost 4 bases and the V segment lost 6 bases, leaving 12 bases of the junction unmatched. CDR3 size: 16 residues. The germline gives CDR1 MDHEN, CDR2 SYDVKM. CDR3 coding DNA: TGTGCCAGCAGCCACAAACGTCCGGGACAGGGAGAGACCCAGTACTTC. Translated: CASSHKRPGQGETQYF.

The chain combines TRBV7-2 with TRBJ2-2; D gene uncertain. The CDR3 extends over 15 amino acids. The germline V and J ends were trimmed by 2 bases and 6 bases, with 13 bases remaining between them. CDR1 and CDR2 (germline): SGHTA, FQGNSA. CDR3 sequence reads: CASSLRAVGSGELFF. In nucleotides, the CDR3 is TGTGCCAGCAGCTTAAGGGCAGTTGGCTCCGGGGAGCTGTTTTTT.

As to this clone: Germline is not matched at one junction end, which may reflect a read error. V and J are TRBV29-1 and TRBJ1-1, with D possibly TRBD1 on 6 matching bases. Germline V gene data show CDR1 as SQVTM and CDR2 as ANQGSEA. This CDR3 spans 10 amino acids. The CDR3 bases are TGCAGCGCCGAGGGGGGCAGGGGATCCTTT. Protein sequence: CSAEGGRGSF.

This chain links TRBV7-3 with TRBJ2-3, with D possibly TRBD1 on 6 matching bases. This CDR3 spans 15 amino acids. CDR1 is SGHTA, CDR2 FQGTGA, per germline. V dropped 2 bases and J dropped 2 bases, with 11 bases sitting between them. This chain's CDR3 is CASSLYGGPTDTQYF. The CDR3 coding sequence is TGTGCCAGCAGCTTATATGGGGGCCCCACAGATACGCAGTATTTT.

This clone has more than one count but fewer than ten. V and J are TRBV7-2 and TRBJ2-7; D possibly matches TRBD1 or TRBD2 (5 bases each). The CDR3 is 14 amino acids. Germline CDR1 SGHTA, CDR2 FQGNSA. V gave up 5 bases and J gave up 3 bases, with 14 bases separating them. CDR3 amino acids: CASSPAGAGYEQYF. The CDR3 bases are TGTGCCAGCAGCCCAGCCGGGGCAGGCTACGAGCAGTACTTC.

The J gene is TRBJ1-2, the V gene TRBV14; D possibly corresponds to TRBD1 (5 bases). This CDR3 spans 14 amino acids. Germline V gene lookup returns CDR1 SGHDN and CDR2 FVKESK. Trimming removed 3 bases at V and 8 bases at J, with 16 bases between. The CDR3 sequence: CASSHREHASGYTF. In DNA, the CDR3 is TGTGCCAGCAGCCACAGGGAGCACGCCTCCGGCTACACCTTC.

The J gene is TRBJ2-3, the V gene TRBV11-1; no firm D call. The CDR3 totals 14 residues. Trimming stripped 5 bases from V and 2 bases from J, with 11 bases between. Germline V gene lookup returns CDR1 SGHAT and CDR2 FQDESV (reference sequence). Written as DNA, the CDR3 is TGTGCCAGCAGCCTTTCGCCGAACACAGATACGCAGTATTTT. Amino acids: CASSLSPNTDTQYF.